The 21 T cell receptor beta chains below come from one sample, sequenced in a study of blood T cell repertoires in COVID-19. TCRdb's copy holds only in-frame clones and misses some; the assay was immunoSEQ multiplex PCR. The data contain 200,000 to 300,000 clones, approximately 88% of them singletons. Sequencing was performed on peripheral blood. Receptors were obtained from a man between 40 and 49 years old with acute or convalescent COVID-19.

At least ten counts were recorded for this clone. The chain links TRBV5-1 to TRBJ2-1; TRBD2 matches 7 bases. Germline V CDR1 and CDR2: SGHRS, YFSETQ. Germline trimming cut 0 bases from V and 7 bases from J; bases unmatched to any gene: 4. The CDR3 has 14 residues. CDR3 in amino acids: CASSLAQRDNEQFF. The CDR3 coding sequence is TGCGCCAGCAGCTTGGCCCAGCGGGATAATGAGCAGTTCTTC.

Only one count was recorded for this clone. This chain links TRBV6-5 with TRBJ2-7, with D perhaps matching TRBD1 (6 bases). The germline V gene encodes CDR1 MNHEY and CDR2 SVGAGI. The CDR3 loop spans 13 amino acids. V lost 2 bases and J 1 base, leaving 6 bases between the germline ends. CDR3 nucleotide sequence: TGTGCCAGCAGTTACACAGGGTCCTACGAGCAGTACTTC. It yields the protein CASSYTGSYEQYF.

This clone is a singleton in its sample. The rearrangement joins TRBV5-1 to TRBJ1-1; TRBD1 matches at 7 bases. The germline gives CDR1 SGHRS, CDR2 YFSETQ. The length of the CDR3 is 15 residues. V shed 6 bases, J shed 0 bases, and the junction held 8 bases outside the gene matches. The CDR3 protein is CASTSQGGMNTEAFF. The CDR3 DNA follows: TGCGCCAGCACAAGTCAGGGGGGAATGAACACTGAAGCTTTCTTT.

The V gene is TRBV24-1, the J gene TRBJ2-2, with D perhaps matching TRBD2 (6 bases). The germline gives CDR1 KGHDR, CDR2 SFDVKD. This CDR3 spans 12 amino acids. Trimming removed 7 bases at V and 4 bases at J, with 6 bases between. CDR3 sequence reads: CATRAGTGELFF. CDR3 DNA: TGTGCCACCAGAGCGGGCACCGGGGAGCTGTTTTTT.

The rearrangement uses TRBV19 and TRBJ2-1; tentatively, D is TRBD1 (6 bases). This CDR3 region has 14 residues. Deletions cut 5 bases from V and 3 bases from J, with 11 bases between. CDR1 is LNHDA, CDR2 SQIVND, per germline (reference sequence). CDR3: CASSPGQNYNEQFF. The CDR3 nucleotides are TGTGCCAGTAGTCCCGGACAGAACTACAATGAGCAGTTCTTC.

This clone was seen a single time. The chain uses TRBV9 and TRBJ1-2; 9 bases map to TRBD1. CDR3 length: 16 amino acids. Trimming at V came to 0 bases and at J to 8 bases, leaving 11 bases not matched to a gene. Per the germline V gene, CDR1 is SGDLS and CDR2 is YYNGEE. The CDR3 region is CASSVGSGTGQVGYTF. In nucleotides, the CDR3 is TGTGCCAGCAGCGTAGGGTCCGGGACAGGGCAGGTCGGCTACACCTTC. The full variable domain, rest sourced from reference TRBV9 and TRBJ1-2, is DSGVTQTPKHLITATGQRVTLRCSPRSGDLSVYWYQQSLDQGLQFLIQYYNGEERAKGNILERFSAQQFPDLHSELNLSSLELGDSALYFCASSVGSGTGQVGYTFGSGTRLTVV.

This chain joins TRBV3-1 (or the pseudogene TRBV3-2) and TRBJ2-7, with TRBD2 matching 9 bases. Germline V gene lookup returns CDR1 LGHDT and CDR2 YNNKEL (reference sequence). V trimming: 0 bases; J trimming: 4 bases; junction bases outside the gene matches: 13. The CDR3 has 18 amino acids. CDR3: CASSQEYLAGARFYEQYF. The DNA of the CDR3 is TGTGCCAGCAGCCAAGAATACTTAGCGGGAGCCCGTTTTTACGAGCAGTACTTC.

CDR3 nucleotides: TGTGCCAGCAGCGAAGGCCCCGGGACAGGGTTAGAAAAACTGTTTTTT. Protein: CASSEGPGTGLEKLFF. The J gene is TRBJ1-4, the V gene TRBV7-7; 9 positions match TRBD1. The germline V gene has CDR1 SSHAT and CDR2 FNYEAQ (reference sequence). CDR3 length: 16 residues. V lost 5 bases, J lost 8 bases, and 12 bases stayed unmatched.

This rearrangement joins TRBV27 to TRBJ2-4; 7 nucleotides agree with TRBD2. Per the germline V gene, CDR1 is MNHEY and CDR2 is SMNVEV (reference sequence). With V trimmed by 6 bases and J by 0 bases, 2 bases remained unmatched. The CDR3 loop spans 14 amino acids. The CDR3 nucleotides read TGTGCCAGCAGGGGGGGGGAAGCCAAAAACATTCAGTACTTC. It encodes CASRGGEAKNIQYF.

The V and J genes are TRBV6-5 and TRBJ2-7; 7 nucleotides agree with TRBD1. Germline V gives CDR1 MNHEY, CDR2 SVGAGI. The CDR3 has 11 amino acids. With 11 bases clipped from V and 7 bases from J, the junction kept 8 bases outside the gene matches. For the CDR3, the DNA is TGTGCCTCACAAGGGGGCGCGGAGCAGTACTTC. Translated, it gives CASQGGAEQYF.

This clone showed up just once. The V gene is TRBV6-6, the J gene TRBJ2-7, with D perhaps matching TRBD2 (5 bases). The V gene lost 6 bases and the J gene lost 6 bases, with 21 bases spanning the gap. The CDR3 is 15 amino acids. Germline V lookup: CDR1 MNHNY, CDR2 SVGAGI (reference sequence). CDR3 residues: CASSLLRGPAGEQYF. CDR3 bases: TGTGCCAGCAGCTTATTACGGGGTCCGGCGGGCGAGCAGTACTTC.

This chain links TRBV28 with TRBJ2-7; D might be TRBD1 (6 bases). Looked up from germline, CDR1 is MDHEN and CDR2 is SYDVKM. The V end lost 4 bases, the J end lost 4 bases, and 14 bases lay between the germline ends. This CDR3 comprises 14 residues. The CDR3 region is CASSSDRRRYEQYF. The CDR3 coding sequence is TGTGCCAGCAGTTCCGACAGGAGGAGATACGAGCAGTACTTC.

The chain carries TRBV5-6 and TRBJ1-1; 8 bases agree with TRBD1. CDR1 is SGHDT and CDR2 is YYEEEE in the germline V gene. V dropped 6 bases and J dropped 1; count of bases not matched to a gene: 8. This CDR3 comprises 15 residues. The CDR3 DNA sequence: TGTGCCAGCACCGATCAGGGGGCAGGGAACACTGAAGCTTTCTTT. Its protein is CASTDQGAGNTEAFF.

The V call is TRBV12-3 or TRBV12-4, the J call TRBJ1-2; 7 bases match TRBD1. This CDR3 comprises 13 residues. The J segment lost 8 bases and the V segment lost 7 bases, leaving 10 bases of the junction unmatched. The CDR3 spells CASKGALTGGYTF. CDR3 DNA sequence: TGTGCCAGCAAGGGGGCTCTTACGGGAGGCTACACCTTC.

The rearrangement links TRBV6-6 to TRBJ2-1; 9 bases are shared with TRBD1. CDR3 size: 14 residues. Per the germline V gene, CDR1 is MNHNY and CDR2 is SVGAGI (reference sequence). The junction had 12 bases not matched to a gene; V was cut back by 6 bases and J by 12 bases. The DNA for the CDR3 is TGTGCCAGCAGCCGTGACAGGGGGGTATTGGTGCAGTTCTTC. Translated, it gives CASSRDRGVLVQFF.

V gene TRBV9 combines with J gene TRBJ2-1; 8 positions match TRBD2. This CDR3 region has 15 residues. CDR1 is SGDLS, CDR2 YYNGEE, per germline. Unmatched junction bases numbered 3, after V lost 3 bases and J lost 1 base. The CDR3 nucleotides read TGTGCCAGCAGCGAGGGACTAGTTTCCTACAATGAGCAGTTCTTC. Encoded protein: CASSEGLVSYNEQFF.

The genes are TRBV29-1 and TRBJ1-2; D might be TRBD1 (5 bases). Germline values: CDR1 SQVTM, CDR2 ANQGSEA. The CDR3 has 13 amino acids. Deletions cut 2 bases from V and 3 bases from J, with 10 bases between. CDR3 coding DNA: TGCAGCGTTGAAACCAGGGCAGACTATGGCTACACCTTC. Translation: CSVETRADYGYTF.

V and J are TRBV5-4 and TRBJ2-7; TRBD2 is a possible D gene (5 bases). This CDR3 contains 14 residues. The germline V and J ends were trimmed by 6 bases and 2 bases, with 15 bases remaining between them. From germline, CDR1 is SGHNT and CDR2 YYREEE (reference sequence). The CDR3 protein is CASTLRESTYEQYF. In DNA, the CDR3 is TGTGCCAGCACCCTACGGGAATCAACCTACGAGCAGTACTTC.

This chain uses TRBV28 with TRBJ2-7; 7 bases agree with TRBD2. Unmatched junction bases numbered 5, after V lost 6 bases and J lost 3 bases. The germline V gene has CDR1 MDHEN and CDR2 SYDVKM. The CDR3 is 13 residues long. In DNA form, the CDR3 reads TGTGCCAGCAGCTCCCCGGGAGGCTACGAGCAGTACTTC. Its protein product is CASSSPGGYEQYF.

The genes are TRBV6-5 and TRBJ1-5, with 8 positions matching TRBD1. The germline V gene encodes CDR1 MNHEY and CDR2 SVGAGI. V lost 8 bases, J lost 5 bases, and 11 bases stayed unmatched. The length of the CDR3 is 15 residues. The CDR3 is CASGWTGNLDQPQHF. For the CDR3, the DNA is TGTGCCAGCGGATGGACAGGGAACCTCGATCAGCCCCAGCATTTT.

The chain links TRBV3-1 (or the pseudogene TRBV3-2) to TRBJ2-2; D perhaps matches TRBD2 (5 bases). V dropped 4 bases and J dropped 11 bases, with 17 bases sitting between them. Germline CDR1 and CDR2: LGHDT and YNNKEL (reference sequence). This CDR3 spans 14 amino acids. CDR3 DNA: TGTGCCAGCAGCCTATTCCCCGGCGGGCGAGAGCTGTTTTTT. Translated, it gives CASSLFPGGRELFF.